This T cell receptor beta chain is drawn from a study of T cell responses to AZD1222 COVID-19 vaccine. Study findings and constraints: White British ancestry dominated among donors, who included more females, and clonal diversity was possibly underestimated. Repertoire sampling happened only post peak T cell response.

The CDR3 loop spans 15 amino acids. Germline CDR1 is SGHRS and CDR2 is YFSETQ. Germline trimming cut 1 base from V and 6 bases from J; bases unmatched to any gene: 8. On this clone itself: Its antigen is as yet unknown.

Sequencing was performed with immunoSEQ multiplex PCR; in TCRdb, only in-frame clones are kept and a portion is missing. The table has approximately 190,000 clones, just over 90% seen once. V and J are TRBV5-1 and TRBJ2-7; TRBD1 aligns across 9 bases. The receptor comes from an adult in good health. This specimen was peripheral blood, taken on day 0 of AZD1222 vaccination. The CDR3 DNA reads TGCGCCAGCAGCTTGCGGGACAGGGATGCCCGCGAGCAGTACTTC. Protein sequence: CASSLRDRDAREQYF.